This is a list of T cell receptor beta chains from one sample in a study of identical twins. One entry per CDR3 protein, called by TCRdb with MiXCR from the 5' RACE reads. The profile shows 450,000 or so distinct CDR3 sequences, approximately 15% of them singletons. Another study also made use of these data, one on yellow fever vaccine responses in identical twins.

Sequencing input: CD4+ T cells sorted from blood. These receptors were collected from a woman younger than 30 in good health. Each CDR3 is given with its conserved first and last residue. Each record gives: CDR3 protein, CDR3 DNA, D gene, V gene, J gene, clone size. The D gene is left open where the match is weak. Where a row states a size, it is once, few, many or the class of an expanded clone; other rows omit it.

CDR3 protein: CAINVGNNEQFF; CDR3 DNA: TGTGCCATCAACGTAGGCAACAATGAGCAGTTCTTC; D gene: NA; V gene: TRBV10-3; J gene: TRBJ2-1; clone size: NA
CDR3 protein: CSARSVGTDTQYF; CDR3 DNA: TGCAGTGCTAGATCGGTCGGCACAGATACGCAGTATTTT; D gene: NA; V gene: TRBV20-1; J gene: TRBJ2-3; clone size: few
CDR3 protein: CASSPNGQGYSYEQFF; CDR3 DNA: TGCGCCAGCAGCCCAAATGGTCAGGGGTACTCGTATGAGCAGTTCTTC; D gene: NA; V gene: TRBV4-1; J gene: TRBJ2-1; clone size: NA
CDR3 protein: CSVVSQGPDTQYF; CDR3 DNA: TGCAGCGTTGTCTCACAGGGGCCAGATACGCAGTATTTT; D gene: TRBD1; V gene: TRBV29-1; J gene: TRBJ2-3; clone size: few
CDR3 protein: CASRTGRRGTEAFF; CDR3 DNA: TGTGCCAGCAGGACGGGACGCCGGGGCACTGAAGCTTTCTTT; D gene: NA; V gene: TRBV12-3/TRBV12-4; J gene: TRBJ1-1; clone size: many
CDR3 protein: CASSYQEFGTQYF; CDR3 DNA: TGTGCCAGCAGTTACCAGGAGTTCGGTACGCAGTATTTT; D gene: NA; V gene: TRBV6-5; J gene: TRBJ2-3; clone size: many
CDR3 protein: CSALDRFNEQFF; CDR3 DNA: TGCAGTGCCCTGGACAGATTCAATGAGCAGTTCTTC; D gene: NA; V gene: TRBV20-1; J gene: TRBJ2-1; clone size: many
CDR3 protein: CASTPLGFYEQYF; CDR3 DNA: TGCGCCAGCACCCCGTTGGGGTTCTACGAGCAGTACTTC; D gene: NA; V gene: TRBV5-1; J gene: TRBJ2-7; clone size: few
CDR3 protein: CASSSDRVRPDTQYF; CDR3 DNA: TGCGCCAGCAGCTCCGACAGGGTGAGGCCAGATACGCAGTATTTT; D gene: TRBD1; V gene: TRBV5-1; J gene: TRBJ2-3; clone size: NA
CDR3 protein: CASSPLSAETQYF; CDR3 DNA: TGTGCCAGCTCACCATTGTCCGCTGAGACCCAGTACTTC; D gene: NA; V gene: TRBV18; J gene: TRBJ2-5; clone size: many
CDR3 protein: CASSHIRGDGAEAFF; CDR3 DNA: TGTGCCAGCAGCCACATACGAGGGGACGGCGCTGAAGCTTTCTTT; D gene: NA; V gene: TRBV7-9; J gene: TRBJ1-1; clone size: NA
CDR3 protein: CASSLTGGQGYEQYF; CDR3 DNA: TGTGCCAGCAGCTTAACTGGGGGACAGGGCTACGAGCAGTACTTC; D gene: TRBD1; V gene: TRBV7-3; J gene: TRBJ2-7; clone size: NA
CDR3 protein: CASSYDYGNKEQFF; CDR3 DNA: TGTGCCAGCAGCTACGACTATGGTAATAAAGAGCAGTTCTTC; D gene: NA; V gene: TRBV11-3; J gene: TRBJ2-1; clone size: many
CDR3 protein: CASSYSILGEAFF; CDR3 DNA: TGTGCCAGCAGTTACTCGATCTTAGGGGAAGCTTTCTTT; D gene: NA; V gene: TRBV6-6; J gene: TRBJ1-1; clone size: few
CDR3 protein: CASSLLADLSSYEQYF; CDR3 DNA: TGTGCCAGCAGCCTTCTAGCGGATTTGAGCTCCTACGAGCAGTACTTC; D gene: TRBD2; V gene: TRBV4-2; J gene: TRBJ2-7; clone size: few
CDR3 protein: CATSGRAGETQYF; CDR3 DNA: TGTGCCACCAGTGGTCGGGCAGGTGAGACCCAGTACTTC; D gene: NA; V gene: TRBV24-1; J gene: TRBJ2-5; clone size: few
CDR3 protein: CASSPPGQGNEKLFF; CDR3 DNA: TGTGCCAGCAGTCCACCGGGACAGGGGAATGAAAAACTGTTTTTT; D gene: TRBD1; V gene: TRBV12-3/TRBV12-4; J gene: TRBJ1-4; clone size: NA
CDR3 protein: CASSRTGEETQYF; CDR3 DNA: TGTGCCAGCAGTAGGACAGGGGAAGAGACCCAGTACTTC; D gene: TRBD1; V gene: TRBV12-3/TRBV12-4; J gene: TRBJ2-5; clone size: many
CDR3 protein: CAIRDPGLATDTQYF; CDR3 DNA: TGTGCCATCAGAGATCCGGGACTAGCAACAGATACGCAGTATTTT; D gene: TRBD2; V gene: TRBV10-3; J gene: TRBJ2-3; clone size: NA
CDR3 protein: CAWSNRVQFF; CDR3 DNA: TGTGCCTGGAGTAACAGGGTTCAGTTCTTC; D gene: NA; V gene: TRBV30; J gene: TRBJ2-1; clone size: few
CDR3 protein: CASSYVTAGEQFF; CDR3 DNA: TGTGCCAGCAGTTACGTTACGGCCGGTGAGCAGTTCTTC; D gene: NA; V gene: TRBV6-6; J gene: TRBJ2-1; clone size: few
CDR3 protein: CASKIGRGNTEAFF; CDR3 DNA: TGTGCCAGCAAAATTGGACGGGGGAACACTGAAGCTTTCTTT; D gene: NA; V gene: TRBV7-3; J gene: TRBJ1-1; clone size: NA
CDR3 protein: CAIAFSYEQYF; CDR3 DNA: TGTGCCATCGCGTTCTCCTACGAGCAGTACTTC; D gene: NA; V gene: TRBV10-3; J gene: TRBJ2-7; clone size: NA
CDR3 protein: CATSRAGSSGMIEQYF; CDR3 DNA: TGTGCCACCAGCAGAGCTGGGTCAAGCGGGATGATCGAGCAGTACTTC; D gene: TRBD2; V gene: TRBV15; J gene: TRBJ2-7; clone size: NA
CDR3 protein: CATSRDLAVTEAFF; CDR3 DNA: TGTGCCACCAGCAGAGATCTGGCAGTCACTGAAGCTTTCTTT; D gene: NA; V gene: TRBV15; J gene: TRBJ1-1; clone size: few
CDR3 protein: CASSFRTSGNTGELFF; CDR3 DNA: TGTGCCAGCAGCTTTCGGACTAGCGGGAACACCGGGGAGCTGTTTTTT; D gene: TRBD2; V gene: TRBV5-6; J gene: TRBJ2-2; clone size: many
CDR3 protein: CSANRDRATDTQYF; CDR3 DNA: TGCAGCGCCAACCGGGACAGGGCAACAGATACGCAGTATTTT; D gene: TRBD1; V gene: TRBV29-1; J gene: TRBJ2-3; clone size: few
CDR3 protein: CASSQTDRENQPQHF; CDR3 DNA: TGTGCCAGCAGCCAGACGGACAGGGAAAATCAGCCCCAGCATTTT; D gene: TRBD1; V gene: TRBV3-1; J gene: TRBJ1-5; clone size: NA
CDR3 protein: CSVARTQSSYEQYF; CDR3 DNA: TGCAGCGTTGCCCGCACCCAAAGCTCCTACGAGCAGTACTTC; D gene: NA; V gene: TRBV29-1; J gene: TRBJ2-7; clone size: NA
CDR3 protein: CAIASASGARGTQYF; CDR3 DNA: TGTGCCATCGCTTCAGCTAGCGGGGCTCGCGGTACGCAGTATTTT; D gene: TRBD2; V gene: TRBV10-3; J gene: TRBJ2-3; clone size: few
CDR3 protein: CASSPLFSGRAYGETQYF; CDR3 DNA: TGTGCCAGCAGCCCACTCTTTAGCGGGAGGGCCTATGGAGAGACCCAGTACTTC; D gene: TRBD2; V gene: TRBV7-8; J gene: TRBJ2-5; clone size: NA
CDR3 protein: CASSFPRTSGASYEQYF; CDR3 DNA: TGTGCCAGCAGTTTCCCCCGGACTAGCGGGGCCTCCTACGAGCAGTACTTC; D gene: TRBD2; V gene: TRBV28; J gene: TRBJ2-7; clone size: many
CDR3 protein: CASSLDSNQPQHF; CDR3 DNA: TGCGCCAGCAGCTTGGACAGCAATCAGCCCCAGCATTTT; D gene: NA; V gene: TRBV7-9; J gene: TRBJ1-5; clone size: many
CDR3 protein: CASSLGGRTLNTEAFF; CDR3 DNA: TGTGCCAGCAGCTTGGGGGGACGGACCTTGAACACTGAAGCTTTCTTT; D gene: NA; V gene: TRBV7-8; J gene: TRBJ1-1; clone size: few
CDR3 protein: CASRRGTAYNEQFF; CDR3 DNA: TGTGCCAGCAGACGCGGGACAGCTTACAATGAGCAGTTCTTC; D gene: NA; V gene: TRBV5-6; J gene: TRBJ2-1; clone size: few
CDR3 protein: CASAIAGANTGELFF; CDR3 DNA: TGTGCCAGTGCCATAGCGGGGGCGAACACCGGGGAGCTGTTTTTT; D gene: TRBD2; V gene: TRBV19; J gene: TRBJ2-2; clone size: few
CDR3 protein: CASSSPGGGSGELFF; CDR3 DNA: TGTGCCAGCAGTTCTCCGGGGGGCGGATCCGGGGAGCTGTTTTTT; D gene: NA; V gene: TRBV28; J gene: TRBJ2-2; clone size: NA
CDR3 protein: CSAGKGLAFYNEQFF; CDR3 DNA: TGCAGTGCTGGAAAGGGACTAGCGTTCTACAATGAGCAGTTCTTC; D gene: TRBD2; V gene: TRBV20-1; J gene: TRBJ2-1; clone size: NA
CDR3 protein: CASSPSSQNQYANTQYF; CDR3 DNA: TGTGCCAGCAGCCCCTCGTCCCAAAACCAATATGCCAATACGCAGTATTTT; D gene: NA; V gene: TRBV14; J gene: TRBJ2-3; clone size: NA
CDR3 protein: CAISGLAGDEQYF; CDR3 DNA: TGTGCCATCAGCGGACTAGCGGGAGACGAGCAGTACTTC; D gene: TRBD2; V gene: TRBV10-3; J gene: TRBJ2-7; clone size: few
CDR3 protein: CATSRDLFRLAGDNEQFF; CDR3 DNA: TGTGCCACCAGCAGAGATCTATTCCGACTAGCGGGGGACAATGAGCAGTTCTTC; D gene: TRBD2; V gene: TRBV15; J gene: TRBJ2-1; clone size: NA
CDR3 protein: CASSKAHRAGSYEQYF; CDR3 DNA: TGTGCCAGCAGCAAAGCGCATCGGGCAGGATCCTACGAGCAGTACTTC; D gene: NA; V gene: TRBV21-1; J gene: TRBJ2-7; clone size: NA
CDR3 protein: CASIKAANSEQFF; CDR3 DNA: TGTGCCAGCATCAAAGCGGCTAACTCTGAGCAGTTCTTC; D gene: NA; V gene: TRBV7-9; J gene: TRBJ2-1; clone size: NA
CDR3 protein: CSAGRTYNEQFF; CDR3 DNA: TGCAGTGCTGGAAGAACATACAATGAGCAGTTCTTC; D gene: NA; V gene: TRBV20-1; J gene: TRBJ2-1; clone size: few
CDR3 protein: CASSLKSSPLDQKKFF; CDR3 DNA: TGTGCCAGCAGCTTAAAGAGCAGTCCCCTCGACCAGAAGAAGTTCTTC; D gene: NA; V gene: TRBV7-2; J gene: TRBJ2-1; clone size: NA
CDR3 protein: CASSVVRGGETQYF; CDR3 DNA: TGTGCCAGCAGTGTCGTCAGGGGAGGGGAGACCCAGTACTTC; D gene: NA; V gene: TRBV2; J gene: TRBJ2-5; clone size: NA
CDR3 protein: CASSLGHASNEKLFF; CDR3 DNA: TGCGCCAGCAGCTTGGGACACGCTTCTAATGAAAAACTGTTTTTT; D gene: NA; V gene: TRBV5-1; J gene: TRBJ1-4; clone size: many
CDR3 protein: CASSPTGGKNNQPQHF; CDR3 DNA: TGTGCCAGCAGCCCGACAGGGGGCAAGAACAATCAGCCCCAGCATTTT; D gene: TRBD1; V gene: TRBV5-5; J gene: TRBJ1-5; clone size: few
CDR3 protein: CASSYSQRTDTQYF; CDR3 DNA: TGTGCCAGCAGTTACTCGCAGAGAACAGATACGCAGTATTTT; D gene: NA; V gene: TRBV6-5; J gene: TRBJ2-3; clone size: NA
CDR3 protein: CASSWRTGVKETQYF; CDR3 DNA: TGTGCCAGCAGCTGGAGGACAGGGGTAAAAGAGACCCAGTACTTC; D gene: TRBD1; V gene: TRBV5-6; J gene: TRBJ2-5; clone size: few
CDR3 protein: CSAKETAREQYF; CDR3 DNA: TGCAGTGCTAAGGAGACGGCGCGCGAGCAGTACTTC; D gene: NA; V gene: TRBV20-1; J gene: TRBJ2-7; clone size: few